These T cell receptor beta chains were read from a single sample in a study of shared clonotypes between healthy human individuals. Sequencing was performed with immunoSEQ multiplex PCR; in TCRdb, only in-frame clones are kept and a portion is missing. Found here are about 1 million clones, about 75% of them singletons; the top ten hold approximately 1.5%. The sequenced sample consisted of memory CD4+ T cells sorted from blood. These receptors all come from a man between 18 and 35 years old in good health. CDR3s include the opening cysteine and the closing phenylalanine or tryptophan. A D gene is named only where the DNA matches it firmly. A clone size is listed for some rows: how often the clone was seen (once, few, many), or a class if it is expanded.

TRBV6-5	TRBJ1-6	15	-	-	CASSYSGTFDSPLHF	TGTGCCAGCAGTTACTCGGGGACATTCGATTCACCCCTCCACTTT
TRBV19	TRBJ2-7	15	-	-	CASSRSREGYYEQYF	TGTGCCAGTAGTCGGAGCAGAGAGGGGTACTACGAGCAGTACTTC
TRBV5-1	TRBJ2-3	15	-	few	CASASWGADADTQYF	TGCGCCAGCGCTAGTTGGGGGGCGGACGCAGATACGCAGTATTTT
TRBV7-3	TRBJ2-6	14	-	-	CASSSSVGANVLTF	TGTGCCAGCAGCTCTTCAGTTGGGGCCAACGTCCTGACTTTC
TRBV28	TRBJ2-5	15	-	few	CASKLGGGFRETQYF	TGTGCCAGCAAACTAGGGGGGGGGTTTCGAGAGACCCAGTACTTC
TRBV6-1	TRBJ1-2	14	-	-	CASNDGGLTYGYTF	TGTGCCAGCAATGACGGGGGATTAACCTATGGCTACACCTTC
TRBV28	TRBJ2-5	13	-	-	CASRVQGGETQYF	TGTGCCAGCAGAGTCCAGGGCGGGGAGACCCAGTACTTC
TRBV11-2	TRBJ1-2	14	-	-	CASSPSRARRGYTF	TGTGCCAGCAGCCCATCCCGGGCGCGTCGCGGCTACACCTTC
TRBV2	TRBJ1-2	14	-	-	CASSGSAVGYGYTF	TGTGCCAGCAGTGGGTCGGCAGTGGGCTATGGCTACACCTTC
TRBV30	TRBJ2-5	12	-	-	CAWGPKGKTQYF	TGTGCCTGGGGCCCTAAGGGGAAGACCCAGTACTTC
TRBV18	TRBJ1-5	14	-	-	CASSQGGSDQPQHF	TGTGCCAGCTCACAAGGGGGGTCGGATCAGCCCCAGCATTTT
TRBV30	TRBJ1-1	15	TRBD1	-	CAWSSGTGAHHGRCF	TGTGCCTGGAGTTCGGGGACAGGGGCCCACCACGGTCGTTGCTTC
TRBV4-1	TRBJ1-1	16	-	-	CASSQEAGHWRSEAFF	TGCGCCAGCAGCCAAGAAGCGGGACACTGGCGATCTGAAGCTTTCTTT
TRBV5-6	TRBJ1-1	15	TRBD1	-	CASSYTGVPNTEAFF	TGTGCCAGCAGTTACACAGGGGTGCCGAACACTGAAGCTTTCTTT
TRBV21-1	TRBJ2-7	14	-	-	CASSIGTQWYEQYF	TGTGCCAGCAGCATAGGGACTCAATGGTACGAGCAGTACTTC
TRBV6-5	TRBJ2-7	14	TRBD2	-	CASRRSGSTYEQYF	TGTGCCAGCAGACGTAGCGGGAGTACCTACGAGCAGTACTTC
TRBV29-1	TRBJ2-7	11	-	-	CSVVWGYEQYF	TGCAGCGTTGTATGGGGATACGAGCAGTACTTC
TRBV5-5	TRBJ2-5	15	TRBD2	-	CASSLIGGREETQYF	TGTGCCAGCAGCTTGATAGGCGGGAGGGAGGAGACCCAGTACTTC
TRBV19	TRBJ2-7	16	-	-	CASSNVGSRGTYEQYF	TGTGCCAGTAGTAATGTGGGATCAAGAGGAACCTACGAGCAGTACTTC
TRBV28	TRBJ2-7	12	-	few	CASSPPAYEQYF	TGTGCCAGCAGCCCCCCGGCCTACGAGCAGTACTTC
TRBV19	TRBJ2-1	16	TRBD2	many	CASSIDSSGRAYEQFF	TGTGCCAGTAGTATAGACTCTAGCGGGAGGGCGTATGAGCAGTTCTTC
TRBV6-5	TRBJ2-2	16	TRBD2	-	CASSYRRAGGTGELFF	TGTGCCAGCAGTTACCGCCGAGCGGGAGGTACCGGGGAGCTGTTTTTT
TRBV18	TRBJ1-6	15	-	-	CASSRVGDTNSPLHF	TGTGCCAGCTCACGAGTGGGGGATACCAATTCACCCCTCCACTTT
TRBV19	TRBJ1-2	13	-	-	CASSSDRNYGYTF	TGTGCCAGTAGTTCCGACAGAAACTATGGCTACACCTTC
TRBV19	TRBJ2-7	13	-	-	CASSMGINYEQYF	TGTGCCAGTAGTATGGGGATAAACTACGAGCAGTACTTC
TRBV6-1	TRBJ2-7	13	-	-	CASSEFGQSEQYF	TGTGCCAGCAGTGAATTTGGACAGTCGGAGCAGTACTTC
TRBV5-1	TRBJ2-1	15	TRBD2	once	CASSPGLAVGHEQFF	TGCGCCAGCAGCCCGGGACTAGCTGTTGGACATGAGCAGTTCTTC
TRBV25-1	TRBJ1-2	11	-	few	CASSEYYGYTF	TGTGCCAGCAGTGAATATTATGGCTACACCTTC
TRBV9	TRBJ2-5	14	TRBD1	-	CASSRPGGGETQYF	TGTGCCAGCAGCCGGCCAGGGGGCGGCGAGACCCAGTACTTC
TRBV5-1	TRBJ1-2	14	TRBD1	-	CASSFSAGGYGYTF	TGCGCCAGCAGCTTCTCGGCAGGGGGCTATGGCTACACCTTC
TRBV2	TRBJ1-1	14	-	few	CASRNLAETTEAFF	TGTGCCAGCAGAAATCTGGCAGAAACAACTGAAGCTTTCTTT
TRBV7-2	TRBJ2-3	14	TRBD2	-	CASSLGGRVDTQYF	TGTGCCAGCAGCTTAGGAGGGAGGGTTGATACGCAGTATTTT
TRBV5-1	TRBJ2-7	14	-	-	CASRVRADSYEQYF	TGCGCCAGCAGGGTACGGGCGGATTCCTACGAGCAGTACTTC
TRBV19	TRBJ2-3	12	-	-	CASSNRADTQYF	TGTGCCAGTAGTAACAGGGCAGATACGCAGTATTTT
TRBV4-1	TRBJ2-3	15	-	-	CASSQGFGSTDTQYF	TGCGCCAGCAGCCAAGGGTTTGGGAGCACAGATACGCAGTATTTT
TRBV7-2	TRBJ2-2	15	TRBD1	-	CASSSGQGETGELFF	TGTGCCAGCAGCTCAGGACAGGGGGAGACCGGGGAGCTGTTTTTT
TRBV28	TRBJ2-3	15	TRBD2	-	CASSAAGAHTDTQYF	TGTGCCTCGTCCGCAGCGGGGGCCCACACAGATACGCAGTATTTT
TRBV5-8	TRBJ1-5	13	-	-	CASSPFGDQPQHF	TGTGCCAGCAGCCCTTTTGGCGATCAGCCCCAGCATTTT
TRBV5-1	TRBJ2-2	17	-	-	CASSLVIGRTNTGELFF	TGCGCCAGCAGCTTGGTTATCGGCAGGACGAACACCGGGGAGCTGTTTTTT
TRBV2	TRBJ1-2	15	-	-	CASSEVLRGGNGYTF	TGTGCCAGCAGTGAAGTTTTGAGGGGAGGTAACGGCTACACCTTC
TRBV18	TRBJ2-5	11	TRBD2	once	CASSPGTIEYF	TGTGCCAGCTCACCAGGGACTATCGAGTACTTC
TRBV7-2	TRBJ2-7	15	TRBD2	-	CASSVTPGLTYEQYF	TGTGCCAGCAGCGTCACCCCGGGACTAACGTACGAGCAGTACTTC
TRBV6-5	TRBJ1-5	14	TRBD1	-	CASSSDRDRQPQHF	TGTGCCAGCAGTTCAGACAGGGATCGACAGCCCCAGCATTTT
TRBV6-1	TRBJ2-7	15	TRBD2	once	CASRAGTEVVYEQYF	TGTGCCAGCAGAGCGGGGACTGAAGTAGTCTACGAGCAGTACTTC
TRBV13	TRBJ2-3	14	TRBD2	-	CASRIAGWGDTQYF	TGTGCCAGCAGAATAGCGGGGTGGGGCGATACGCAGTATTTT
TRBV11-2	TRBJ1-5	15	TRBD1	-	CASSRGQGVNQPQHF	TGTGCCAGCAGCCGCGGACAGGGGGTCAATCAGCCCCAGCATTTT
TRBV11-2	TRBJ2-7	15	-	-	CASSLSRSTAYEQYF	TGTGCCAGCAGCTTGTCCCGATCGACAGCCTACGAGCAGTACTTC
TRBV5-6	TRBJ1-2	15	-	few	CASSPTYSGNYGYTF	TGTGCCAGCAGCCCAACCTATTCAGGGAACTATGGCTACACCTTC
TRBV28	TRBJ1-2	15	-	once	CASRGKRRPDYGYTF	TGTGCCAGCAGGGGTAAGCGGCGGCCCGACTATGGCTACACCTTC
TRBV7-8	TRBJ1-4	14	-	-	CASSTVATNEKLFF	TGTGCCAGCAGCACCGTTGCAACTAATGAAAAACTGTTTTTT
TRBV18	TRBJ2-1	13	-	-	CASTVGPRGEQFF	TGTGCCAGCACTGTAGGACCCCGGGGTGAGCAGTTCTTC
TRBV9	TRBJ1-6	18	TRBD1	-	CASSPTPGQADYNSPLHF	TGTGCCAGCAGCCCGACCCCGGGACAGGCGGACTATAATTCACCCCTCCACTTT
TRBV4-2	TRBJ1-4	16	TRBD1	once	CASSQDLGLGGEKLFF	TGTGCCAGCAGCCAAGATCTGGGGCTAGGGGGCGAAAAACTGTTTTTT
TRBV28	TRBJ1-4	13	-	-	CASSQGTNEKLFF	TGTGCCAGCAGCCAGGGGACTAATGAAAAACTGTTTTTT
TRBV5-6	TRBJ2-7	15	-	-	CASSLFMAQGYEQYF	TGTGCCAGCAGCCTATTTATGGCCCAAGGCTACGAGCAGTACTTC
TRBV4-1	TRBJ1-6	15	-	-	CASSQGRQGESPLHF	TGCGCCAGCAGCCAAGGTAGGCAGGGAGAATCACCCCTCCACTTT
TRBV7-9	TRBJ1-5	14	TRBD1	few	CASSGQGASQPQHF	TGTGCCAGCAGCGGACAGGGGGCGAGTCAGCCCCAGCATTTT
TRBV10-2	TRBJ1-6	16	TRBD1	-	CASSEGQGLYNSPLHF	TGCGCCAGCAGTGAGGGACAGGGGCTCTATAATTCACCCCTCCACTTT
TRBV2	TRBJ2-3	14	TRBD2	-	CARSSGTSTDTQYF	TGTGCCAGATCTAGCGGGACTAGCACAGATACGCAGTATTTT